This T cell receptor beta chain emerged from a study of T cell changes during pregnancy in multiple sclerosis. Using immunoSEQ multiplex PCR, the repertoire was profiled, and TCRdb retains in-frame clones only, with some absent. This table has about 40,000 clones, 75% to 95% appearing once. Looked up from germline, CDR1 is LNHDA and CDR2 is SQIVND (reference sequence). CDR3 length: 14 residues. J was trimmed by 6 bases and V by 6 bases; bases with no gene match: 7. Sequenced here: CD4+ T cells from peripheral blood mononuclear cells, sampled in the third trimester of pregnancy. This chain links TRBV19 with TRBJ1-5, with 8 bases aligning to TRBD1. This clonotype was obtained from a female donor with multiple sclerosis, enrolled in a pregnancy study. The CDR3 bases are TGTGCCAGTAGCCCGGACAGGGTAGGTCAGCCCCAGCATTTT. It is translated as CASSPDRVGQPQHF.